One sample yielded the 27 T cell receptor beta chains listed below, sequenced in a study of T cells after yellow fever vaccination. One entry per CDR3 protein, called by TCRdb with MiXCR from the 5' RACE reads. In the table there are around 320,000 distinct CDR3 sequences, about 10% of which are singletons. Sequenced material: CD4+ T cells sorted from PBMCs, taken 45 days after the yellow fever booster vaccination. The receptors stem from a man younger than 35 who received the YFV17D yellow fever vaccine.

The V gene is TRBV9, the J gene TRBJ1-1; possible D gene TRBD1, 5 bases. The germline V gene has CDR1 SGDLS and CDR2 YYNGEE. CDR3 length equals 14 residues. The V end lost 1 base, the J end lost 0 bases, and 7 bases lay between the germline ends. CDR3 region: CASSVSRVNTEAFF. The CDR3 DNA reads as TGTGCCAGCAGCGTAAGCAGGGTGAACACTGAAGCTTTCTTT.

The chain employs TRBV6-5 and TRBJ1-1, with D possibly matching TRBD1 (6 bases). The CDR3 has 15 residues. The germline V gene encodes CDR1 MNHEY and CDR2 SVGAGI. Trimming cost V 2 bases and J 4 bases, with 14 bases left between them. The CDR3 DNA sequence: TGTGCCAGCAGTTACAGGGCACAGGGTGCCACTGAAGCTTTCTTT. Residues: CASSYRAQGATEAFF.

The chain recombines TRBV10-3 with TRBJ2-3; D possibly corresponds to TRBD2 (5 bases). This CDR3 spans 11 amino acids. Germline V CDR1 and CDR2: ENHRY, SYGVKD. The ends were cut back, 7 bases at V and 5 bases at J, with 7 bases in the middle. Here the CDR3 DNA reads TGTGCCATCAACGAGGGAGATACGCAGTATTTT. This encodes CAINEGDTQYF.

The table lists this clonotype with a few counts. The chain links TRBV6-5 to TRBJ2-2; unclear D gene. The length of the CDR3 is 14 residues. With 6 bases removed from V and 0 bases from J, the gap between germline ends came to 8 bases. From germline, CDR1 is MNHEY and CDR2 SVGAGI. The CDR3 spells CASRFTANTGELFF. The CDR3 nucleotides read TGTGCCAGCAGGTTTACCGCGAACACCGGGGAGCTGTTTTTT.

There are a few counts of this clonotype. V usage is TRBV4-1 and J usage is TRBJ1-2, with D perhaps TRBD1 (6 bases). Germline CDR1 reads MGHRA; CDR2 reads YSYEKL. V was clipped by 3 bases and J by 7 bases, with 15 bases between them. The CDR3 length is 14 residues. CDR3 loop: CASSHGAGALGYTF. CDR3 in DNA: TGCGCCAGCAGCCACGGGGCGGGGGCACTTGGCTACACCTTC.

This clonotype came up a few times. The chain joins TRBV6-1 to TRBJ1-1; unclear D gene. From germline, CDR1 is MNHNS and CDR2 SASEGT. The V gene lost 0 bases and the J gene lost 1 base, with 9 bases spanning the gap. The CDR3 is made up of 15 amino acids. The CDR3, as DNA: TGTGCCAGCAGTGAAGCGCTGGAGGGGAACACTGAAGCTTTCTTT. This gives the protein CASSEALEGNTEAFF.

V and J are TRBV18 and TRBJ1-4, with TRBD1 as a possible D gene (6 bases). V shed 3 bases and J shed 7 bases, with 18 bases lying between them. This CDR3 contains 16 residues. Germline V gives CDR1 KGHSH, CDR2 LQKENI. In DNA, the CDR3 is TGTGCCAGCTCACCTTCCGGGGGGCGACCCCCTGAAAAACTGTTTTTT. Translating gives CASSPSGGRPPEKLFF.

This clonotype was detected only a few times. The chain is built from TRBV2 and TRBJ1-5; D ambiguous. Per germline, CDR1 SNHLY and CDR2 FYNNEI. Trimming took 7 bases from V and 11 from J, leaving 21 bases between them. The CDR3 covers 14 residues. CDR3 coding DNA: TGTGCCAGCACACAAGAAAAAACGAGTACGTCCCAGCATTTT. It is translated as CASTQEKTSTSQHF.

V gene TRBV6-5 combines with J gene TRBJ1-2, with D possibly being TRBD1 (5 bases). This CDR3 has 13 amino acids. The V end was cut by 6 bases, the J end by 2 bases, with 10 bases between. Germline CDR1 reads MNHEY; CDR2 reads SVGAGI. In nucleotides, the CDR3 is TGTGCCAGCAGACCGCGGGGGAACTATGGCTACACCTTC. Encoded protein: CASRPRGNYGYTF.

V gene TRBV6-2 or TRBV6-3 combines with J gene TRBJ2-7, with 12 nucleotides matching TRBD2. This CDR3 comprises 15 residues. Trimming at V came to 6 bases and at J to 0 bases, leaving 3 bases not matched to a gene. CDR1 is MNHEY, CDR2 SVGEGT, per germline. The DNA for the CDR3 is TGTGCCAGCAGGAGGACTAGCGGGGCCTCCTACGAGCAGTACGTC. Translation gives CASRRTSGASYEQYV.

Only a few counts were recorded for this clonotype. This chain uses TRBV15 with TRBJ2-3; D may be TRBD1 (6 bases). The CDR3 spans 18 residues. Germline CDR1 reads LNHNV; CDR2 reads YYDKDF (reference sequence). V lost 4 bases to trimming and J lost 4 bases, with 24 bases between them. CDR3 coding DNA: TGTGCCACCAGCACTCCCAGGAGGACAGCTTGGGGAGCAGATACGCAGTATTTT. It is translated as CATSTPRRTAWGADTQYF.

In its sample, this clonotype was seen a few times. This chain connects TRBV5-1 to TRBJ2-6; D call uncertain. The CDR3 loop spans 14 amino acids. Germline V lookup: CDR1 SGHRS, CDR2 YFSETQ. Trimming took 6 bases from V and 4 from J, leaving 11 bases between them. The CDR3 sequence is CASKSEGGANVLTF. CDR3 DNA: TGCGCCAGCAAAAGCGAAGGGGGGGCCAACGTCCTGACTTTC.

V is TRBV6-5 and J is TRBJ1-1; D call uncertain. V shed 5 bases and J shed 3 bases, with 10 bases lying between them. The CDR3 is 13 residues long. The germline CDR1 and CDR2 sequences are MNHEY and SVGAGI. CDR3 DNA: TGTGCCAGCAGTAACCGACGGGACACTGAAGCTTTCTTT. It is translated as CASSNRRDTEAFF.

This clonotype was seen a handful of times. The chain recombines TRBV4-2 with TRBJ2-5, with D hard to call. The V gene's germline CDR1 is LGHNA and CDR2 YNFKEQ. The length of the CDR3 is 14 residues. V shed 6 bases and J shed 5 bases, with 16 bases lying between them. CDR3 sequence reads: CASSPGLSGETQYF. The CDR3 bases are TGTGCCAGCAGTCCCGGCTTGTCTGGGGAGACCCAGTACTTC.

CDR3 DNA: TGTGCCAGCAGCTTATTGGGGAGCCAGCTGAACACTGAAGCTTTCTTT. Translation: CASSLLGSQLNTEAFF. V is TRBV7-2 and J is TRBJ1-1; D gene unclear. The length of the CDR3 is 16 residues. Trimming took off 2 bases at V and 0 bases at J, with 13 bases between the two ends. The germline V gene encodes CDR1 SGHTA and CDR2 FQGNSA.

This clonotype was picked up many times. The chain uses TRBV5-6 and TRBJ1-2, with 9 bases fitting TRBD1. CDR3 length: 15 amino acids. Germline V lookup: CDR1 SGHDT, CDR2 YYEEEE. Trimming at V came to 3 bases and at J to 3 bases, leaving 6 bases not matched to a gene. The CDR3 DNA reads as TGTGCCAGCAGCTACCGGGACAGGGAATACTATGGCTACACCTTC. This encodes CASSYRDREYYGYTF.

DNA for the CDR3: TGTGCCAGCAGTGGAGACAGGGGGGCTGGAAACACCATATATTTT. It codes for CASSGDRGAGNTIYF. The chain joins TRBV7-9 to TRBJ1-3; 9 nucleotides align to TRBD1. Germline trimming cut 6 bases from V and 2 bases from J; bases unmatched to any gene: 5. The CDR3 contains 15 residues. Germline V CDR1 and CDR2: SEHNR, FQNEAQ (reference sequence).

The count of this clonotype is one. The CDR3 reads CARPAGETQYF. CDR3 sequence (DNA): TGTGCCAGACCCGCGGGGGAGACCCAGTACTTC. This chain uses TRBV19 with TRBJ2-5; D is perhaps TRBD2 (6 bases). The V end lost 9 bases, the J end lost 5 bases, and 10 bases lay between the germline ends. Germline CDR1 LNHDA, CDR2 SQIVND (reference sequence). The CDR3 loop spans 11 amino acids.

There are many counts of this clonotype. The rearrangement joins TRBV7-6 to TRBJ2-2; no definite D call. CDR1 and CDR2 from the germline V gene are SGHVS and FNYEAQ. The germline V and J ends were trimmed by 0 bases and 7 bases, with 0 bases remaining between them. This CDR3 comprises 11 residues. CDR3 coding DNA: TGTGCCAGCAGCTTAGCCGGGGAGCTGTTTTTT. Encoded protein: CASSLAGELFF.

This clonotype was seen more than once but under ten times. The CDR3 is CSARGNLRSEAFF. The CDR3 DNA reads as TGCAGTGCTAGGGGGAATCTACGATCTGAAGCTTTCTTT. This chain uses TRBV20-1 with TRBJ1-1; unclear D gene. This CDR3 contains 13 residues. Germline V lookup: CDR1 DFQATT, CDR2 SNEGSKA (reference sequence). V lost 3 bases and J 6 bases, leaving 14 bases between the germline ends.

The genes are TRBV2 and TRBJ1-1; D is ambiguous. The CDR3 length is 14 residues. V lost 2 bases, J lost 2 bases, and 9 bases lay in between. Germline CDR1 reads SNHLY; CDR2 reads FYNNEI. CDR3 in amino acids: CASSELGINTEAFF. The CDR3 DNA reads as TGTGCCAGCAGTGAACTGGGCATTAACACTGAAGCTTTCTTT.

This clonotype was recorded at least ten times. The J gene is TRBJ1-1, the V gene TRBV12-3 or TRBV12-4; D is perhaps TRBD1 (6 bases). V was trimmed by 4 bases and J by 2 bases, leaving 11 bases between them. CDR3 length equals 14 residues. The CDR3 region has the DNA TGTGCCAGCAGTTCCGGGACACTTAACACTGAAGCTTTCTTT. Translating it yields CASSSGTLNTEAFF.

The chain links TRBV7-9 to TRBJ2-3; possible D gene TRBD1, 5 bases. The germline CDR1 and CDR2 sequences are SEHNR and FQNEAQ (reference sequence). The CDR3 is 16 amino acids. V lost 6 bases to trimming and J lost 2 bases, with 18 bases between them. In DNA, the CDR3 is TGTGCCAGCAGTAAGGGCAGGGTAGGAACCACAGATACGCAGTATTTT. It specifies CASSKGRVGTTDTQYF.

The rearrangement uses TRBV6-2 or TRBV6-3 and TRBJ2-3, with D unresolved. Germline CDR1 reads MNHEY; CDR2 reads SVGEGT. The V end lost 4 bases, the J end lost 6 bases, and 8 bases lay between the germline ends. CDR3 size: 12 residues. The CDR3 region is CASSSQPDTQYF. The CDR3 DNA follows: TGTGCCAGCAGTTCACAGCCGGATACGCAGTATTTT.

This clonotype showed up just a few times. The chain links TRBV4-3 to TRBJ2-3; TRBD1 or TRBD2 may be the D gene (5 bases each). CDR1 LGHNA and CDR2 YSLEER come from the germline V gene. The CDR3 loop spans 14 amino acids. The V end lost 0 bases, the J end lost 7 bases, and 11 bases lay between the germline ends. Here the CDR3 DNA reads TGCGCCAGCAGCCAAGATCAGGGAGTTAATACGCAGTATTTT. Protein: CASSQDQGVNTQYF.

In its sample, this clonotype was seen a few times. This rearrangement joins TRBV12-3 or TRBV12-4 to TRBJ2-5; 8 nucleotides align to TRBD2. The CDR3 totals 16 residues. With 3 bases clipped from V and 4 bases from J, the junction kept 10 bases outside the gene matches. The CDR3, as DNA: TGTGCCAGCAGTTTCGGCAGTAGCGGGGCAAGAGAGACCCAGTACTTC. It specifies CASSFGSSGARETQYF.

This clonotype was counted only a few times. J is TRBJ2-3 and V is TRBV14, with D possibly matching TRBD1 (6 bases). Germline values: CDR1 SGHDN, CDR2 FVKESK. The CDR3 contains 16 residues. Trimming removed 0 bases at V and 6 bases at J, with 16 bases between. CDR3 region: CASSQDLFRGADTQYF. The CDR3, as DNA: TGTGCCAGCAGCCAAGATCTTTTCAGGGGCGCGGATACGCAGTATTTT.